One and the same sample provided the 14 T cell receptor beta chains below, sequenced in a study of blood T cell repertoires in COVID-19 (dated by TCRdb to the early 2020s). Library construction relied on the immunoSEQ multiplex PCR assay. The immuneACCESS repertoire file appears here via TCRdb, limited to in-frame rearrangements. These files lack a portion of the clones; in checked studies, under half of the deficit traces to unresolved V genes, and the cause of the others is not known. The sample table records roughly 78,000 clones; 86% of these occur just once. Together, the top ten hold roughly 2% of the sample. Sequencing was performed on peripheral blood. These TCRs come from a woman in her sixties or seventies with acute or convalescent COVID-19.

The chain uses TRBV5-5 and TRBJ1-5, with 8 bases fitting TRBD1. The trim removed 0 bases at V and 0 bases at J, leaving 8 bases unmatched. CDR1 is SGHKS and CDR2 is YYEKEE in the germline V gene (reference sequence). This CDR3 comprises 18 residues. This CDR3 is CASSLGSTGGYSNQPQHF. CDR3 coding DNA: TGTGCCAGCAGCTTGGGATCTACAGGGGGTTATAGCAATCAGCCCCAGCATTTT.

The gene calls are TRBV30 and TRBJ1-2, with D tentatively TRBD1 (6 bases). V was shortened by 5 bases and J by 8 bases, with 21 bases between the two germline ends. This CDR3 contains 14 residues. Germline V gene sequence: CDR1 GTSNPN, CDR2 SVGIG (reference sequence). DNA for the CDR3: TGTGCCTGGGGCGTGGAAGGGGGTAGTGTCGGCTACACCTTC. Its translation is CAWGVEGGSVGYTF.

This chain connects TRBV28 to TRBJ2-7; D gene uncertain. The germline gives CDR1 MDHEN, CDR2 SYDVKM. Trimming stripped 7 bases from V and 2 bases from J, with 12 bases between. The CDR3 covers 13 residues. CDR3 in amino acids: CASTTPSAYEQYF. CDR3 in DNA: TGTGCCAGCACCACACCCTCTGCCTACGAGCAGTACTTC.

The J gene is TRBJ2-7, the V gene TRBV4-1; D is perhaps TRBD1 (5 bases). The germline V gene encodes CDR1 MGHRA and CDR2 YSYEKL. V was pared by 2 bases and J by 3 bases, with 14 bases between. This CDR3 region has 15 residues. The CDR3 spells CASSQNPPGFYEQYF. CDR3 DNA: TGCGCCAGCAGCCAAAACCCTCCAGGGTTCTACGAGCAGTACTTC.

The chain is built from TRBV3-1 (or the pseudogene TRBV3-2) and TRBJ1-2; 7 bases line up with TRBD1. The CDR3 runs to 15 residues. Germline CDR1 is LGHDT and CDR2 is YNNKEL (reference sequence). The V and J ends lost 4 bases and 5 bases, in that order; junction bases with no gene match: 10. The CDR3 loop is CASSRTGTERYGYTF. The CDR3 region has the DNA TGTGCCAGCAGCCGAACCGGGACAGAGAGGTATGGCTACACCTTC.

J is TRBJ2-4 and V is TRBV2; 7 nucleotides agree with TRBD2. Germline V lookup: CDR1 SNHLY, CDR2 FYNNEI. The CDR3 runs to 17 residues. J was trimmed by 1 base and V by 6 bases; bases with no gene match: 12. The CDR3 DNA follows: TGTGCCAGCAGGGAGAGGGGACTCGGGGGGGCCAAAAACATTCAGTACTTC. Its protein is CASRERGLGGAKNIQYF.

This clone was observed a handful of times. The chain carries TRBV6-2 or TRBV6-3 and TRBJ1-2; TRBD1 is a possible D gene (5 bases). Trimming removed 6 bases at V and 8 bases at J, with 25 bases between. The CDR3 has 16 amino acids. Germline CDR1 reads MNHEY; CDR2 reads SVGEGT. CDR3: CASSPGGGRRGGGYTF. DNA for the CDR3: TGTGCCAGCAGCCCCGGAGGAGGACGGAGGGGTGGAGGCTACACCTTC.

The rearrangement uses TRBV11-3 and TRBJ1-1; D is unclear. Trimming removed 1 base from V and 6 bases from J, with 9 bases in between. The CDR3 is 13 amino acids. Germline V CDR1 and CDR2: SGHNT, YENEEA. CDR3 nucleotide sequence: TGTGCCAGCAGCTTAGGAGTTTTCGCTGAAGCTTTCTTT. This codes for CASSLGVFAEAFF.

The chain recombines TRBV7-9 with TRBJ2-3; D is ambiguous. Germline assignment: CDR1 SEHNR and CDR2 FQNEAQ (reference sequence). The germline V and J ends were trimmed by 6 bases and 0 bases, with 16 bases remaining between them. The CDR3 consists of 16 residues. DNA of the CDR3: TGTGCCAGCAGTCCTACCGACTTTTCTAGCACAGATACGCAGTATTTT. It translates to CASSPTDFSSTDTQYF.

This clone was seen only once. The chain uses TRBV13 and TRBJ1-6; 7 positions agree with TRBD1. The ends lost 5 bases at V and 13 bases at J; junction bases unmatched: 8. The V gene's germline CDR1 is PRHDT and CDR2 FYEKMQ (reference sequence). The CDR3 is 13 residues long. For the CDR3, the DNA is TGTGCCAGCAGCCCCCCGACAGGGAGGCCCCTCCACTTT. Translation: CASSPPTGRPLHF.

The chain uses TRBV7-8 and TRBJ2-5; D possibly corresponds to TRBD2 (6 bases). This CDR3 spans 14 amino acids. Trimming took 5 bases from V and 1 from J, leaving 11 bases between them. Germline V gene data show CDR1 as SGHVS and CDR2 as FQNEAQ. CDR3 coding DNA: TGTGCCAGCAGCAGAGCTAGCGTCCAAGAGACCCAGTACTTC. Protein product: CASSRASVQETQYF.

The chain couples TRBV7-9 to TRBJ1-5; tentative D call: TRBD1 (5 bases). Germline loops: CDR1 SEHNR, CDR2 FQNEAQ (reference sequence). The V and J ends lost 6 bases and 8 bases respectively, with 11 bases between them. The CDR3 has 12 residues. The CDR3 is CASSWAGEPQHF. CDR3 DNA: TGTGCCAGCAGTTGGGCGGGGGAGCCCCAGCATTTT.

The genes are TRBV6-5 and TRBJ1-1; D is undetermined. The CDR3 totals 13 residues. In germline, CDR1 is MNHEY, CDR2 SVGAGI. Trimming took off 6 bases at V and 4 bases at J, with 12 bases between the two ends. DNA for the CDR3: TGTGCCAGCAGCCCCCAAGCGGCCACTGAAGCTTTCTTT. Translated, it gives CASSPQAATEAFF.

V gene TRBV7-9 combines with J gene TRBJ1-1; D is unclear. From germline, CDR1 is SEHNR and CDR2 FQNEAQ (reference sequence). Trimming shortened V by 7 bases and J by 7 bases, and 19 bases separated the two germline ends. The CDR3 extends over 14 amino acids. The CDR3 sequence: CASTSLSLLYEAFF. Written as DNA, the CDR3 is TGTGCCAGCACCTCCCTGAGCCTTTTATATGAAGCTTTCTTT.